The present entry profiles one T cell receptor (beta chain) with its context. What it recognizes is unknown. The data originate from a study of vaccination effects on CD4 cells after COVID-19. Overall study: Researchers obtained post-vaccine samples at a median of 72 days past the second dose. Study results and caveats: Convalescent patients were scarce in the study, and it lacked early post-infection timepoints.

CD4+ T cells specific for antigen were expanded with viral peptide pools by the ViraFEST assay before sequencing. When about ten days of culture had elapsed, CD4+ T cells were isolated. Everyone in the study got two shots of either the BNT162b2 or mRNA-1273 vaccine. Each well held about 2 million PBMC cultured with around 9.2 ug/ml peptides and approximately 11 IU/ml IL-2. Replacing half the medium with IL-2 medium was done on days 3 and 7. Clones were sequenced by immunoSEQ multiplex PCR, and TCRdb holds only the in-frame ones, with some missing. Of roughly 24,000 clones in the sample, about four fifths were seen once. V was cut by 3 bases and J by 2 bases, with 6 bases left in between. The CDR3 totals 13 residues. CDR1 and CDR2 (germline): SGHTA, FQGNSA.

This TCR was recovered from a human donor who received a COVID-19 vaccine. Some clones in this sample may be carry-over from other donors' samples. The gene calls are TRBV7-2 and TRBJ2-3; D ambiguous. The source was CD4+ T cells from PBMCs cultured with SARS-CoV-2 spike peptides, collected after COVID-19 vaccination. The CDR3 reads CASSLSYTDTQYF. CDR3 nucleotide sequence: TGTGCCAGCAGCTTGAGTTACACAGATACGCAGTATTTT.